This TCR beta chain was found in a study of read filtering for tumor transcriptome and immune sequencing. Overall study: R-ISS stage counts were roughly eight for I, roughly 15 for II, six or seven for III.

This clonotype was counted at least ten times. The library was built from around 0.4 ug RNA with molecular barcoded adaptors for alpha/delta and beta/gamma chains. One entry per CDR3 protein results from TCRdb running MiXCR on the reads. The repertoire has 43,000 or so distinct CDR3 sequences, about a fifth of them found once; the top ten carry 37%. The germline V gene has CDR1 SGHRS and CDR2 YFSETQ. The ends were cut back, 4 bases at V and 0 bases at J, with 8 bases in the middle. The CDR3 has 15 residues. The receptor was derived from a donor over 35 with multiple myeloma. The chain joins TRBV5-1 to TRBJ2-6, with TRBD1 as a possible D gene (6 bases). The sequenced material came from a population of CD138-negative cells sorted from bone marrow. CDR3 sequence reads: CASSQGSSGANVLTF. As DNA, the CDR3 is TGCGCCAGCAGCCAGGGGTCCTCTGGGGCCAACGTCCTGACTTTC.